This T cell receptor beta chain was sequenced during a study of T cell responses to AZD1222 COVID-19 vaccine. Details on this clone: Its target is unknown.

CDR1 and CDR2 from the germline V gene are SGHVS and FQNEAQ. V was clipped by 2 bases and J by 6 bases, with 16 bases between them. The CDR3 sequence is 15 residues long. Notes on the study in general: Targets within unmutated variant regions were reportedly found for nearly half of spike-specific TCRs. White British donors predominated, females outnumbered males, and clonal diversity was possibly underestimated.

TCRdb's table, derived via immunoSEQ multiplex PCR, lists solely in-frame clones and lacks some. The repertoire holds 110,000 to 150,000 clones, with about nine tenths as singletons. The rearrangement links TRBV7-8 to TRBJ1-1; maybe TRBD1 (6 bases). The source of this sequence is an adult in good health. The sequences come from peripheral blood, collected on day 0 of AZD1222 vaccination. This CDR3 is CASSLLRGGGSEAFF. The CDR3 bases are TGTGCCAGCAGCTTACTCCGAGGGGGGGGCTCTGAAGCTTTCTTT.